Below, 10 T cell receptor beta chains from the same sample are listed, as sequenced in a study of blood T cell repertoires in COVID-19. Assay: immunoSEQ multiplex PCR; the TCRdb copy retains only in-frame clones and omits some. The sample holds approximately 300,000 clones, around 90% seen once. Sequencing used peripheral blood. All receptors come from a woman in her 30s with COVID-19, enrolled during active disease.

This chain connects TRBV4-1 to TRBJ1-2; D gene uncertain. Trimming shortened V by 0 bases and J by 4 bases, and 9 bases separated the two germline ends. CDR1 and CDR2 from the germline V gene are MGHRA and YSYEKL. CDR3 length: 14 residues. The CDR3 DNA reads as TGCGCCAGCAGCCAAGAGAGGAGGACCTATGGCTACACCTTC. It yields the protein CASSQERRTYGYTF.

The rearrangement links TRBV27 to TRBJ2-7; D perhaps matches TRBD2 (6 bases). V gave up 2 bases and J gave up 4 bases, with 15 bases separating them. This CDR3 spans 15 amino acids. The germline gives CDR1 MNHEY, CDR2 SMNVEV (reference sequence). CDR3 in DNA: TGTGCCAGCAGTTTAGGAGGGGATCCTGTTTACGAGCAGTACTTC. Amino acid sequence: CASSLGGDPVYEQYF.

This clone appeared a few times. The J gene is TRBJ1-5, the V gene TRBV6-5, with 9 bases that match TRBD1. V lost 6 bases to trimming and J lost 7 bases; unmatched junction nucleotides: 4. The CDR3 runs to 13 residues. The germline gives CDR1 MNHEY, CDR2 SVGAGI. CDR3 sequence: CASRRTGAQPQHF. In DNA, the CDR3 is TGTGCCAGCAGGAGGACAGGGGCCCAGCCCCAGCATTTT.

This chain joins TRBV7-9 and TRBJ1-3; the D gene is possibly TRBD1 (6 bases). Trimming stripped 3 bases from V and 0 bases from J, with 12 bases between. This CDR3 spans 16 amino acids. CDR1 and CDR2 from the germline V gene are SEHNR and FQNEAQ (reference sequence). The CDR3 spells CASSFLRGGSGNTIYF. The CDR3 nucleotides are TGTGCCAGCAGCTTTCTGAGAGGGGGCTCTGGAAACACCATATATTTT.

The genes are TRBV3-1 (or the pseudogene TRBV3-2) and TRBJ2-2; TRBD2 is a possible D gene (6 bases). Germline V CDR1 and CDR2: LGHDT, YNNKEL (reference sequence). The CDR3 spans 15 residues. Deletions cut 6 bases from V and 0 bases from J, with 11 bases between. CDR3 region: CASSFGGPNTGELFF. The CDR3 nucleotides are TGTGCCAGCAGTTTCGGGGGACCGAACACCGGGGAGCTGTTTTTT.

This clone was picked up a small number of times. Here the CDR3 reads CASGGRRYYGYTF. In DNA form, the CDR3 reads TGTGCCAGTGGTGGCCGGAGGTACTATGGCTACACCTTC. This sequence joins TRBV3-1 (or the pseudogene TRBV3-2) and TRBJ1-2; D is ambiguous. The CDR3 has 13 amino acids. V was trimmed by 9 bases and J by 3 bases, leaving 14 bases between them. The germline V gene has CDR1 LGHDT and CDR2 YNNKEL (reference sequence).

The DNA of the CDR3 is TGTGCCAGCAGCCTGGGTAGCGGGGGGACCCAAGAGACCCAGTACTTC. Protein product: CASSLGSGGTQETQYF. The chain links TRBV7-6 to TRBJ2-5, with TRBD2 matching over 10 bases. Trimming took 5 bases from V and 1 from J; bases not matched to a gene: 7. The CDR3 runs 16 residues. The germline CDR1 and CDR2 sequences are SGHVS and FNYEAQ.

The rearrangement uses TRBV6-2 or TRBV6-3 and TRBJ2-1; a weak D match, TRBD2 (6 bases). The CDR3 covers 18 residues. V was cut by 3 bases and J by 7 bases, with 25 bases left in between. The germline gives CDR1 MNHEY, CDR2 SVGEGT. CDR3 sequence: CASSYLKFGGTLLNEQFF. In nucleotides, the CDR3 is TGTGCCAGCAGTTATCTCAAGTTTGGCGGGACTCTCTTAAATGAGCAGTTCTTC.

The rearrangement uses TRBV5-8 and TRBJ2-7, with a weak D call TRBD2 (5 bases). Germline CDR1 is SGHTS and CDR2 is YDEGEE. Trimming removed 7 bases from V and 1 base from J, with 12 bases in between. There are 13 residues in the CDR3. CDR3 amino acids: CASPKGLSYEQYF. DNA for the CDR3: TGTGCCAGCCCGAAAGGACTGTCCTACGAGCAGTACTTC. Full variable domain (outside the CDR3, taken from reference TRBV5-8 and TRBJ2-7): EAGVTQSPTHLIKTRGQQATLRCSPISGHTSVYWYQQALGLGLQFLLWYDEGEERNRGNFPPRFSGRQFPNYSSELNVNALELEDSALYLCASPKGLSYEQYFGPGTRLTVT.

Only one count was recorded for this clone. The CDR3 here is CSVGERGFEKLFF. The CDR3 region has the DNA TGCAGCGTTGGGGAGCGGGGTTTCGAAAAACTGTTTTTT. V and J are TRBV29-1 and TRBJ1-4; D uncertain. The CDR3 is 13 residues long. Germline CDR1 reads SQVTM; CDR2 reads ANQGSEA. Trimming took off 4 bases at V and 8 bases at J, with 14 bases between the two ends.